The subject of this entry is one TCR beta chain. Trimming shortened V by 3 bases and J by 5 bases, and 17 bases separated the two germline ends. The CDR3 contains 17 residues. Germline V gene sequence: CDR1 KGHSH, CDR2 LQKENI. Original processing notes: By means of reference gene primer amplification, nucleated cell counts were estimated. The data were produced by immunoSEQ multiplex PCR, yet TCRdb's version contains in-frame clones alone and is incomplete. That table gives V, J and clone size, and the DNA gave D and trimming. The table includes some 250,000 clones, roughly 80% detected once. This sample was taken from a study of blood T cell repertoires in COVID-19. Study details: COVID-19 samples collected from the United States, Italy and Spain covered acute and convalescent phases. PBMCs, B-cell-depleted T cells, or T cells were the source of the cDNA or gDNA that made up the material.

The chain uses TRBV18 and TRBJ1-6, with a weak D call TRBD1 (5 bases). The specimen was peripheral blood. This clonotype originated in a woman between 18 and 29 years old with acute or convalescent COVID-19. The CDR3 DNA is TGTGCCAGCTCACCTAGGCAGGGAATGACTGATAATTCACCCCTCCACTTT. Protein: CASSPRQGMTDNSPLHF.